The 32 T cell receptor beta chains below all came from one sample that was sequenced in a study of cytomegalovirus exposure and HLA in healthy donors. TCRdb keeps only in-frame clones here, not all; method: immunoSEQ multiplex PCR. The table has around 99,000 clones, 88% seen once. The sample consisted of PBMCs. These receptors all stem from a woman under 30 in good health and CMV-seronegative.

This chain uses TRBV28 with TRBJ2-1; weak D call: TRBD1 (5 bases). V shed 6 bases and J shed 0 bases, with 12 bases lying between them. There are 15 residues in the CDR3. Germline lookup yields CDR1 MDHEN and CDR2 SYDVKM. This CDR3 is CASRPARGSYNEQFF. The CDR3 DNA reads as TGTGCCAGCAGACCTGCTAGGGGCTCCTACAATGAGCAGTTCTTC.

CDR3 DNA sequence: TGTGCCAGCACCCCGGGACTAGCGGGGGGGCGGAACACCGGGGAGCTGTTTTTT. As protein: CASTPGLAGGRNTGELFF. This chain links TRBV28 with TRBJ2-2; 16 nucleotides align to TRBD2. This CDR3 spans 18 amino acids. The germline CDR1 and CDR2 sequences are MDHEN and SYDVKM. J gave up 1 base and V 7 bases, and 6 bases lay outside the gene matches.

In DNA form, the CDR3 reads TGTGCCAGCAATCCAGGACGGGAAGCCTACGAGCAGTACTTC. Its protein product is CASNPGREAYEQYF. V usage is TRBV6-6 and J usage is TRBJ2-7, with D possibly being TRBD2 (5 bases). The length of the CDR3 is 14 residues. V lost 7 bases, J lost 2 bases, and 15 bases lay in between. The germline CDR1 and CDR2 sequences are MNHNY and SVGAGI (reference sequence).

Of note for this clone: The same CDR3 is also encoded by other DNA sequences in this sample. This chain connects TRBV5-1 to TRBJ2-7; D unresolved. The CDR3 covers 13 residues. The V end was cut by 0 bases, the J end by 4 bases, with 8 bases between. Per the germline V gene, CDR1 is SGHRS and CDR2 is YFSETQ. DNA for the CDR3: TGCGCCAGCAGCTTGGCATCGGGTTACGAGCAGTACTTC. It codes for CASSLASGYEQYF. Combining the CDR3 with reference TRBV5-1 and TRBJ2-7 gives the whole variable domain KAGVTQTPRYLIKTRGQQVTLSCSPISGHRSVSWYQQTPGQGLQFLFEYFSETQRNKGNFPGRFSGRQFSNSRSEMNVSTLELGDSALYLCASSLASGYEQYFGPGTRLTVT.

The CDR3 DNA reads as TGCAGCGCACTAACCCGGAGGTCTGAAGCTTTCTTT. Protein sequence: CSALTRRSEAFF. The chain has TRBV29-1 and TRBJ1-1; D is undetermined. The CDR3 extends over 12 amino acids. The germline V gene encodes CDR1 SQVTM and CDR2 ANQGSEA. V shed 7 bases and J shed 6 bases, with 15 bases lying between them.

The rearrangement uses TRBV5-4 and TRBJ2-1; 11 bases are shared with TRBD1. This CDR3 comprises 14 residues. Germline-derived CDR1 and CDR2 are SGHNT and YYREEE (reference sequence). V shed 4 bases and J 8 bases; nucleotides not matched to a gene: 5. DNA of the CDR3: TGTGCCAGCAGCCCGGGACAGGGGGTCGATGAGCAGTTCTTC. Residues: CASSPGQGVDEQFF. Variable domain in full (rest from reference TRBV5-4 and TRBJ2-1): ETGVTQSPTHLIKTRGQQVTLRCSSQSGHNTVSWYQQALGQGPQFIFQYYREEENGRGNFPPRFSGLQFPNYSSELNVNALELDDSALYLCASSPGQGVDEQFFGPGTRLTVL.

The J gene is TRBJ1-4, the V gene TRBV4-2; D is possibly TRBD1 (6 bases). This CDR3 is 14 amino acids long. Germline V lookup: CDR1 LGHNA, CDR2 YNFKEQ. The V end lost 6 bases, the J end lost 0 bases, and 8 bases lay between the germline ends. CDR3 DNA sequence: TGTGCCAGCAGGGACAGTGCAACTAATGAAAAACTGTTTTTT. This encodes CASRDSATNEKLFF.

This clone was recorded only once. The chain is built from TRBV27 and TRBJ2-1, with 10 bases fitting TRBD2. J was trimmed by 4 bases and V by 4 bases; bases with no gene match: 4. Germline loops: CDR1 MNHEY, CDR2 SMNVEV (reference sequence). The CDR3 is 15 amino acids. This CDR3 reads CASSSAAGGYNEQFF. The CDR3 DNA sequence: TGTGCCAGCAGTTCAGCAGCGGGAGGGTACAATGAGCAGTTCTTC.

Written as DNA, the CDR3 is TGCGCCAGCAGCCAACCCAGACTAGCGGCAGACAAAAACATTCAGTACTTC. Its translation: CASSQPRLAADKNIQYF. This chain uses TRBV4-1 with TRBJ2-4; 9 bases align to TRBD2. Germline V lookup: CDR1 MGHRA, CDR2 YSYEKL. The CDR3 runs 17 residues. Trimming at V came to 2 bases and at J to 3 bases, leaving 8 bases not matched to a gene.

The chain has TRBV14 and TRBJ2-4, with D uncertain. There are 16 residues in the CDR3. Germline CDR1 reads SGHDN; CDR2 reads FVKESK. The germline V and J ends were trimmed by 1 base and 1 base, with 11 bases remaining between them. The CDR3 region has the DNA TGTGCCAGCAGCCAAGGAGCGCGCTTTGCCAAAAACATTCAGTACTTC. It yields the protein CASSQGARFAKNIQYF.

The J gene is TRBJ2-1, the V gene TRBV27; weak D call: TRBD2 (6 bases). The CDR3 is 16 amino acids. V gave up 4 bases and J gave up 0 bases, with 13 bases separating them. Looked up from germline, CDR1 is MNHEY and CDR2 is SMNVEV (reference sequence). The CDR3 nucleotides read TGTGCCAGCAGTTACTCTAGCGCCAGCTCCTACAATGAGCAGTTCTTC. Translating it yields CASSYSSASSYNEQFF.

The V call is TRBV15, the J call TRBJ2-5; 10 nucleotides agree with TRBD1. V lost 3 bases and J lost 5; bases outside the gene matches: 6. The CDR3 is made up of 15 amino acids. CDR1 LNHNV and CDR2 YYDKDF come from the germline V gene (reference sequence). The CDR3 protein is CATSRDRGIVETQYF. The CDR3 coding sequence is TGTGCCACCAGCAGGGACAGGGGGATAGTTGAGACCCAGTACTTC.

This chain joins TRBV9 and TRBJ1-1; TRBD1 agrees at 10 bases. CDR1 is SGDLS and CDR2 is YYNGEE in the germline V gene. The CDR3 covers 14 residues. J lost 5 bases, V lost 3 bases, and 4 bases had no gene match. In DNA form, the CDR3 reads TGTGCCAGCAGCGGACAGGGGGCGGGGACTGAAGCTTTCTTT. As protein: CASSGQGAGTEAFF.

The chain combines TRBV5-8 with TRBJ2-2, with 10 bases aligning to TRBD2. This CDR3 contains 15 residues. The V gene end was trimmed by 9 bases and the J gene end by 3 bases; junction bases not matched to a gene: 8. Germline V CDR1 and CDR2: SGHTS, YDEGEE. The DNA for the CDR3 is TGTGCCACCTCTACAGCGGGAGGGTACACCGGGGAGCTGTTTTTT. Its translation: CATSTAGGYTGELFF.

This chain uses TRBV7-3 with TRBJ2-1, with 16 positions matching TRBD2. The CDR3 contains 19 residues. CDR1 is SGHTA, CDR2 FQGTGA, per germline. V lost 5 bases and J lost 0; bases outside the gene matches: 7. DNA of the CDR3: TGTGCCAGCAGCCCGGGACTAGCGGGGGGGTTCAGCTCCTACAATGAGCAGTTCTTC. Residues: CASSPGLAGGFSSYNEQFF. The full variable domain, with the rest looked up from reference TRBV7-3 and TRBJ2-1, is GAGVSQTPSNKVTEKGKYVELRCDPISGHTALYWYRQSLGQGPEFLIYFQGTGAADDSGLPNDRFFAVRPEGSVSTLKIQRTERGDSAVYLCASSPGLAGGFSSYNEQFFGPGTRLTVL.

A note on this clone: One end of the junction varies from germline; a read error may be responsible. The chain links TRBV4-1 to TRBJ2-3; D may be TRBD2 (5 bases). The CDR3 has 13 residues. Per the germline V gene, CDR1 is MGHRA and CDR2 is YSYEKL. In DNA, the CDR3 is TGCGCCAGCAGCCGAGGAGACGGGGATACACAGTATTTT. It is translated as CASSRGDGDTQYF.

The rearrangement links TRBV7-9 to TRBJ2-5, with a weak D call TRBD1 (6 bases). CDR1 is SEHNR, CDR2 FQNEAQ, per germline (reference sequence). This CDR3 contains 13 residues. Trimming stripped 1 base from V and 7 bases from J, with 10 bases between. The CDR3 region is CASSLEGQTTQYF. The DNA for the CDR3 is TGTGCCAGCAGCTTAGAAGGACAGACGACCCAGTACTTC.

The chain carries TRBV6-5 and TRBJ1-1, with a possible D match to TRBD1 (6 bases). The CDR3 extends over 11 amino acids. Trimming left V 5 bases short and J 10 bases short, with 11 bases between. Germline CDR1 reads MNHEY; CDR2 reads SVGAGI. The CDR3 nucleotides are TGTGCCAGCAGTACAGGGACGAGAGCTTTCTTT. This sequence encodes CASSTGTRAFF.

The rearrangement joins TRBV9 to TRBJ2-4, with TRBD1 as a possible D gene (5 bases). The CDR3 length is 15 residues. CDR1 and CDR2 (germline): SGDLS, YYNGEE. The ends were cut back, 0 bases at V and 9 bases at J, with 16 bases in the middle. CDR3 coding DNA: TGTGCCAGCAGCGTAGGGGGCGCGGAATCGGCCATTCAGTACTTC. Translating it yields CASSVGGAESAIQYF. The full variable domain, with the rest looked up from reference TRBV9 and TRBJ2-4, is DSGVTQTPKHLITATGQRVTLRCSPRSGDLSVYWYQQSLDQGLQFLIQYYNGEERAKGNILERFSAQQFPDLHSELNLSSLELGDSALYFCASSVGGAESAIQYFGAGTRLSVL.

This chain links TRBV7-3 with TRBJ1-1; D might be TRBD1 (6 bases). Germline CDR1 and CDR2: SGHTA and FQGTGA. V lost 5 bases to trimming and J lost 5 bases, with 12 bases between them. The CDR3 has 13 amino acids. Written as DNA, the CDR3 is TGTGCCAGCAGCGCAGGGGATGGGACTGAAGCTTTCTTT. Protein: CASSAGDGTEAFF. Combining the CDR3 with reference TRBV7-3 and TRBJ1-1 gives the whole variable domain GAGVSQTPSNKVTEKGKYVELRCDPISGHTALYWYRQSLGQGPEFLIYFQGTGAADDSGLPNDRFFAVRPEGSVSTLKIQRTERGDSAVYLCASSAGDGTEAFFGQGTRLTVV.

The chain joins TRBV6-5 to TRBJ1-4; D uncertain. V lost 0 bases and J 5 bases, leaving 10 bases between the germline ends. The CDR3 has 15 amino acids. Germline CDR1 and CDR2: MNHEY and SVGAGI. CDR3 bases: TGTGCCAGCAGTTACTCGTGGACGGGGAATGAAAAACTGTTTTTT. Translating it yields CASSYSWTGNEKLFF.

CDR3 residues: CASKPTPRETQYF. In DNA form, the CDR3 reads TGTGCCAGCAAACCCACCCCGAGGGAGACCCAGTACTTC. J is TRBJ2-5 and V is TRBV18; D ambiguous. Trimming took off 8 bases at V and 5 bases at J, with 15 bases between the two ends. CDR3 length: 13 residues. CDR1 and CDR2 (germline): KGHSH, LQKENI.

V and J are TRBV9 and TRBJ2-1, with no clear D. Trimming pared 4 bases from V and 2 bases from J, leaving 10 bases between. The CDR3 runs to 14 residues. Germline CDR1 reads SGDLS; CDR2 reads YYNGEE. CDR3 residues: CASSSSRAYNEQFF. For the CDR3, the DNA is TGTGCCAGCAGCTCCTCTAGAGCCTACAATGAGCAGTTCTTC. Together with reference TRBV9 and TRBJ2-1, the CDR3 gives the full variable domain: DSGVTQTPKHLITATGQRVTLRCSPRSGDLSVYWYQQSLDQGLQFLIQYYNGEERAKGNILERFSAQQFPDLHSELNLSSLELGDSALYFCASSSSRAYNEQFFGPGTRLTVL.

This sequence joins TRBV4-1 and TRBJ1-5, with 9 bases that match TRBD1. Trimming removed 4 bases from V and 0 bases from J; junction bases left unmatched: 4. Germline V gene sequence: CDR1 MGHRA, CDR2 YSYEKL. This CDR3 has 16 residues. The CDR3 nucleotides are TGCGCCAGCAGCCGAGACAGGGGGAATAGCAATCAGCCCCAGCATTTT. As protein: CASSRDRGNSNQPQHF.

V usage is TRBV27 and J usage is TRBJ2-4; 8 bases line up with TRBD1. The CDR3 sequence is 18 residues long. J gave up 2 bases and V 1 base, and 10 bases lay outside the gene matches. The germline gives CDR1 MNHEY, CDR2 SMNVEV (reference sequence). CDR3 amino acids: CASSLWGQGAGTKNIQYF. The CDR3 DNA reads TGTGCCAGCAGTTTATGGGGCCAGGGGGCAGGGACCAAAAACATTCAGTACTTC.

The chain couples TRBV29-1 to TRBJ2-1; unclear D gene. V gave up 4 bases and J gave up 0 bases, with 13 bases separating them. Germline lookup yields CDR1 SQVTM and CDR2 ANQGSEA. This CDR3 has 15 amino acids. The CDR3 region has the DNA TGCAGCGTTGTTGACATCCCCCTCTCCTACAATGAGCAGTTCTTC. Translating gives CSVVDIPLSYNEQFF.

In its sample, this clone was seen once. J is TRBJ1-5 and V is TRBV5-4; 7 bases are shared with TRBD1. The CDR3 length is 20 residues. V dropped 2 bases and J dropped 2; count of bases not matched to a gene: 19. The V gene's germline CDR1 is SGHNT and CDR2 YYREEE (reference sequence). DNA for the CDR3: TGTGCCAGCAGCTTTTTCTTGGGCCAGGGGGGACCAATTCGCAATCAGCCCCAGCATTTT. It translates to CASSFFLGQGGPIRNQPQHF.

The sample holds a few counts of this clone. V is TRBV30 and J is TRBJ2-1; D is ambiguous. This CDR3 has 15 amino acids. Germline CDR1 and CDR2: GTSNPN and SVGIG (reference sequence). Trimming shortened V by 2 bases and J by 6 bases, and 17 bases separated the two germline ends. The CDR3 loop is CAWSPAVRLGNEQFF. The DNA of the CDR3 is TGTGCCTGGAGTCCCGCCGTACGACTTGGCAATGAGCAGTTCTTC.

The V gene is TRBV7-9, the J gene TRBJ2-5, with a tentative D call TRBD2 (5 bases). From germline, CDR1 is SEHNR and CDR2 FQNEAQ (reference sequence). With 3 bases removed from V and 5 bases from J, the gap between germline ends came to 19 bases. The CDR3 totals 16 residues. The CDR3 loop reads CASSFLLDSPEETQYF. Here the CDR3 DNA reads TGTGCCAGCAGCTTCTTACTGGACTCTCCTGAGGAGACCCAGTACTTC.

The chain employs TRBV2 and TRBJ1-1; D unresolved. The CDR3 totals 14 residues. V shed 8 bases and J shed 1 base, with 14 bases lying between them. Germline V lookup: CDR1 SNHLY, CDR2 FYNNEI. CDR3 residues: CASGRDLGNTEAFF. The CDR3 bases are TGTGCCAGCGGGAGGGATTTAGGGAACACTGAAGCTTTCTTT.

This clone was recorded only once. V usage is TRBV9 and J usage is TRBJ2-1; 9 nucleotides agree with TRBD2. The V and J ends lost 2 bases and 7 bases, in that order; junction bases with no gene match: 10. The CDR3 runs 16 residues. Germline V gives CDR1 SGDLS, CDR2 YYNGEE. The chain's CDR3 is CASSVAREGLFNEQFF. The CDR3 DNA reads TGTGCCAGCAGCGTGGCGCGGGAGGGCCTTTTTAATGAGCAGTTCTTC.

V gene TRBV5-1 combines with J gene TRBJ2-4; 8 bases agree with TRBD2. CDR1 and CDR2 (germline): SGHRS, YFSETQ. CDR3 length equals 13 residues. V shed 7 bases and J 8 bases; nucleotides not matched to a gene: 8. CDR3 DNA sequence: TGCGCCAGCGCCCGGGGGGGAGAGGACATTCAGTACTTC. It yields the protein CASARGGEDIQYF.